One sample yielded the 9 T cell receptor beta chains listed below, sequenced in a study of blood T cell repertoires in COVID-19 (dated by TCRdb to between 2020 and 2021). Library creation used the immunoSEQ multiplex PCR assay. The immuneACCESS repertoire file appears here via TCRdb, limited to in-frame rearrangements. These files lack a portion of the clones; in checked studies, under half of the deficit traces to unresolved V genes, and the cause of the others is not known. This sample holds 150,000 or so clones; about 73% were observed only once. Jointly, the top ten make up roughly 1.5% of the sample. Material: peripheral blood. The source of these receptors is a man at least 80 years old with acute or convalescent COVID-19.

This clone appeared a single time. This chain joins TRBV19 and TRBJ2-2, with D perhaps matching TRBD2 (5 bases). Trimming took 6 bases from V and 1 from J, leaving 12 bases between them. The CDR3 spans 15 residues. CDR1 and CDR2 (germline): LNHDA, SQIVND (reference sequence). The CDR3 DNA sequence: TGTGCCAGTAGGGCACTAGACCTGAACACCGGGGAGCTGTTTTTT. Protein: CASRALDLNTGELFF. The full variable domain, rest sourced from reference TRBV19 and TRBJ2-2, is DGGITQSPKYLFRKEGQNVTLSCEQNLNHDAMYWYRQDPGQGLRLIYYSQIVNDFQKGDIAEGYSVSREKKESFPLTVTSAQKNPTAFYLCASRALDLNTGELFFGEGSRLTVL.

The rearrangement joins TRBV29-1 to TRBJ2-5; no clear D. The CDR3 has 13 residues. V was trimmed by 5 bases and J by 2 bases, leaving 12 bases between them. The V gene's germline CDR1 is SQVTM and CDR2 ANQGSEA. The CDR3 nucleotides are TGCAGCGTTCTCCAGCCACTACAAGAGACCCAGTACTTC. Protein sequence: CSVLQPLQETQYF.

This rearrangement joins TRBV30 to TRBJ1-2; D is perhaps TRBD1 (6 bases). Germline lookup yields CDR1 GTSNPN and CDR2 SVGIG (reference sequence). Trimming pared 0 bases from V and 4 bases from J, leaving 12 bases between. The CDR3 is 14 residues long. For the CDR3, the DNA is TGTGCCTGGAGTGTACGGCGGGGGGCCTATGGCTACACCTTC. Its translation: CAWSVRRGAYGYTF.

This clone was counted a single time. The chain recombines TRBV27 with TRBJ2-5; 13 positions match TRBD2. This CDR3 has 14 amino acids. CDR1 and CDR2 from the germline V gene are MNHEY and SMNVEV (reference sequence). V shed 6 bases, J shed 3 bases, and the junction held 1 base outside the gene matches. CDR3 coding DNA: TGTGCCAGCAGACTAGCGGGGGGGGAAGAGACCCAGTACTTC. As protein: CASRLAGGEETQYF.

This chain connects TRBV5-1 to TRBJ2-6, with 8 bases aligning to TRBD1. Germline V CDR1 and CDR2: SGHRS, YFSETQ. The CDR3 is made up of 17 amino acids. V lost 4 bases to trimming and J lost 0 bases; unmatched junction nucleotides: 6. CDR3 amino acids: CASSMDRDSSGANVLTF. The CDR3 DNA reads as TGCGCCAGCAGCATGGACAGGGATAGCTCTGGGGCCAACGTCCTGACTTTC.

The chain recombines TRBV6-5 with TRBJ1-1; D may be TRBD1 (5 bases). CDR3 length equals 12 residues. Per germline, CDR1 MNHEY and CDR2 SVGAGI. Deletions cut 6 bases from V and 5 bases from J, with 10 bases between. The CDR3, as DNA: TGTGCCAGCAGGCAGGGCAGTACTGAAGCTTTCTTT. This sequence encodes CASRQGSTEAFF.

V gene TRBV6-5 combines with J gene TRBJ1-6; TRBD1 might be the D (6 bases). Trimming stripped 4 bases from V and 7 bases from J, with 8 bases between. This CDR3 spans 13 amino acids. Germline loops: CDR1 MNHEY, CDR2 SVGAGI. CDR3 bases: TGTGCCAGCAGTTCCCAGGGGAATTCACCCCTCCACTTT. It encodes CASSSQGNSPLHF.

The chain is built from TRBV9 and TRBJ1-6; TRBD1 aligns across 9 bases. The CDR3 length is 14 residues. Germline CDR1 and CDR2: SGDLS and YYNGEE. V lost 4 bases, J lost 8 bases, and 4 bases stayed unmatched. CDR3 amino acids: CASSRQGEDSPLHF. The DNA for the CDR3 is TGTGCCAGCAGCCGACAGGGGGAAGATTCACCCCTCCACTTT.

The chain has TRBV6-5 and TRBJ1-1; no clear D gene. This CDR3 contains 14 residues. Per the germline V gene, CDR1 is MNHEY and CDR2 is SVGAGI. The V gene lost 5 bases and the J gene lost 5 bases, with 15 bases spanning the gap. As DNA, the CDR3 is TGTGCCAGCAGTAGAGTTGGTCTAGGAACTGAAGCTTTCTTT. This codes for CASSRVGLGTEAFF.